The clone carrying this TCR beta chain has a count of ten or more. Sequence at one end of the junction differs from germline and may be a read error. The TCRbeta library was prepared with unique molecular identifiers. From the PCR reads, TCRdb called clonotypes with MiXCR, one entry per CDR3 protein. The sample contains 190,000 or so distinct CDR3 sequences, 14% to 15% of which appear only once. The CDR3 has 12 residues. The germline V gene has CDR1 SGHKS and CDR2 YYEKEE (reference sequence). The data stem from a study of T-cell reconstitution after alpha-beta-depleted transplantation in children. This TCR was sampled from a human donor who donated a stem cell graft to a child with acute lymphoblastic leukemia. The input for sequencing was PBMCs from the stem cell graft donor, taken from the stem cell graft. The rearrangement joins TRBV5-5 to TRBJ2-1; 12 nucleotides agree with TRBD2. CDR3 in DNA: TGTGCCAGCAGCTCTAGCGGGAGGGCCGAGTCCTTC. Protein product: CASSSSGRAESF.